This entry lists 20 T cell receptor beta chains sequenced from one sample in a study of blood T cell repertoires in COVID-19. Sequencing was performed with immunoSEQ multiplex PCR; in TCRdb, only in-frame clones are kept and a portion is missing. The repertoire consists of approximately 230,000 clones, with approximately 82% occurring once and the leading ten covering over 14%. Sequenced input: PBMCs or T cells enriched from blood (not recorded which). The source is a man in his forties who had recovered from COVID-19.

The J gene is TRBJ2-7, the V gene TRBV5-6, with D perhaps matching TRBD1 (5 bases). The CDR3 has 14 residues. Germline-derived CDR1 and CDR2 are SGHDT and YYEEEE. V was cut by 4 bases and J by 2 bases, with 13 bases left in between. CDR3 region: CASSDSRAPYEQYF. As DNA, the CDR3 is TGTGCCAGCAGCGACTCCAGGGCCCCCTACGAGCAGTACTTC.

The rearrangement links TRBV10-3 to TRBJ1-2; TRBD1 matches at 8 bases. The V gene's germline CDR1 is ENHRY and CDR2 SYGVKD. The junction had 10 bases not matched to a gene; V was cut back by 0 bases and J by 4 bases. This CDR3 contains 17 residues. The CDR3 reads CAISESGRPGGGYGYTF. CDR3 in DNA: TGTGCCATCAGTGAGTCAGGGAGGCCAGGGGGCGGCTATGGCTACACCTTC.

J is TRBJ2-3 and V is TRBV30; 9 bases match TRBD1. Germline V gene lookup returns CDR1 GTSNPN and CDR2 SVGIG (reference sequence). V lost 3 bases, J lost 1 base, and 5 bases stayed unmatched. This CDR3 contains 15 residues. CDR3 residues: CAWSRRDRGTDTQYF. The CDR3 DNA reads TGTGCCTGGAGCCGCCGGGACAGGGGCACAGATACGCAGTATTTT.

The rearrangement links TRBV5-1 to TRBJ2-7; possibly TRBD2 for D (6 bases). Germline CDR1 is SGHRS and CDR2 is YFSETQ. V was trimmed by 1 base and J by 2 bases, leaving 10 bases between them. This CDR3 is built from 14 residues. Here the CDR3 DNA reads TGCGCCAGCAGCTTGTCGGGAGCTCCCTACGAGCAGTACTTC. It codes for CASSLSGAPYEQYF.

The chain uses TRBV7-2 and TRBJ2-7; 9 nucleotides line up with TRBD1. CDR1 is SGHTA, CDR2 FQGNSA, per germline. The CDR3 sequence is 14 residues long. V lost 6 bases to trimming and J lost 5 bases; unmatched junction nucleotides: 8. CDR3 sequence (DNA): TGTGCCAGCAGACGAGGGGACAGGGAGAACGAGCAGTACTTC. This sequence encodes CASRRGDRENEQYF.

This CDR3 is CASSTGLAGRADTQYF. DNA of the CDR3: TGCGCCAGCAGCACCGGACTAGCAGGTCGAGCCGATACGCAGTATTTT. The chain uses TRBV5-1 and TRBJ2-3; TRBD2 agrees at 8 bases. The CDR3 runs 16 residues. Looked up from germline, CDR1 is SGHRS and CDR2 is YFSETQ. J lost 6 bases, V lost 4 bases, and 13 bases had no gene match.

This clone was observed a few times. The rearrangement joins TRBV7-2 to TRBJ1-6; 7 positions agree with TRBD1. The length of the CDR3 is 16 residues. With V trimmed by 6 bases and J by 4 bases, 9 bases remained unmatched. Per the germline V gene, CDR1 is SGHTA and CDR2 is FQGNSA. CDR3 bases: TGTGCCAGCAGGAGACACCGGGACAGATATAATTCACCCCTCCACTTT. Translation: CASRRHRDRYNSPLHF.

This chain connects TRBV10-2 to TRBJ2-1; 11 bases are shared with TRBD2. The CDR3 covers 13 residues. Germline-derived CDR1 and CDR2 are WSHSY and SAAADI. Unmatched junction bases numbered 2, after V lost 9 bases and J lost 4 bases. CDR3 nucleotide sequence: TGCGCCAGTGGGACTAGCGGATACAATGAGCAGTTCTTC. It translates to CASGTSGYNEQFF.

This rearrangement joins TRBV10-1 to TRBJ2-5; perhaps TRBD2 as D (5 bases). The CDR3 extends over 15 amino acids. Per germline, CDR1 WNHNN and CDR2 SYGVQD (reference sequence). The ends were cut back, 5 bases at V and 0 bases at J, with 13 bases in the middle. This chain's CDR3 is CASSPWDSDQETQYF. CDR3 in DNA: TGCGCCAGCAGTCCATGGGATAGCGACCAAGAGACCCAGTACTTC.

This chain uses TRBV6-5 with TRBJ2-1; 11 bases are shared with TRBD2. The V gene end was trimmed by 6 bases and the J gene end by 6 bases; junction bases not matched to a gene: 7. Germline CDR1 is MNHEY and CDR2 is SVGAGI. The length of the CDR3 is 15 residues. The CDR3 here is CASRSIAGGRNEQFF. The CDR3 nucleotides are TGTGCCAGCAGGTCGATAGCGGGAGGGCGCAATGAGCAGTTCTTC.

The rearrangement joins TRBV27 to TRBJ2-1; 11 bases line up with TRBD2. Germline loops: CDR1 MNHEY, CDR2 SMNVEV (reference sequence). The CDR3 is made up of 15 amino acids. V lost 5 bases, J lost 3 bases, and 3 bases stayed unmatched. The CDR3 nucleotides read TGTGCCAGCAGTATACTAGCGGGAGTCTACAATGAGCAGTTCTTC. Protein product: CASSILAGVYNEQFF.

This clone has a handful of counts. The chain is built from TRBV7-2 and TRBJ1-5; D remains ambiguous. V lost 3 bases and J 5 bases, leaving 11 bases between the germline ends. Germline CDR1 and CDR2: SGHTA and FQGNSA. The CDR3 is made up of 14 amino acids. CDR3 amino acids: CASSLITADQPQHF. CDR3 coding DNA: TGTGCCAGCAGCTTGATCACAGCTGATCAGCCCCAGCATTTT. Full variable domain (remainder filled in from reference TRBV7-2 and TRBJ1-5): GAGVSQSPSNKVTEKGKDVELRCDPISGHTALYWYRQSLGQGLEFLIYFQGNSAPDKSGLPSDRFSAERTGGSVSTLTIQRTQQEDSAVYLCASSLITADQPQHFGDGTRLSIL.

This CDR3 reads CASSRGQGVETQYF. As DNA, the CDR3 is TGTGCCAGCAGCCGAGGACAGGGGGTTGAGACCCAGTACTTC. The chain links TRBV28 to TRBJ2-5, with 10 nucleotides matching TRBD1. With V trimmed by 6 bases and J by 5 bases, 6 bases remained unmatched. The CDR3 is made up of 14 amino acids. Looked up from germline, CDR1 is MDHEN and CDR2 is SYDVKM.

This clone has just a few counts. V usage is TRBV7-8 and J usage is TRBJ2-7, with D maybe TRBD1 (5 bases). The CDR3 has 17 amino acids. V shed 1 base and J shed 1 base, with 17 bases lying between them. Germline V lookup: CDR1 SGHVS, CDR2 FQNEAQ. The CDR3 loop reads CASSLEGYAALSYEQYF. The CDR3 region has the DNA TGTGCCAGCAGCTTAGAGGGGTATGCCGCGTTATCCTACGAGCAGTACTTC.

This rearrangement joins TRBV28 to TRBJ2-1, with a weak D call TRBD2 (5 bases). Germline lookup yields CDR1 MDHEN and CDR2 SYDVKM. Trimming cost V 5 bases and J 5 bases, with 22 bases left between them. The CDR3 sequence is 17 residues long. The CDR3, as DNA: TGTGCCAGCAGTGGCCGGGCGGAGGAAAGATTGGACAATGAGCAGTTCTTC. It is translated as CASSGRAEERLDNEQFF.

Concerning this clone: The same CDR3 can be traced to other DNA sequences in this sample. This chain connects TRBV9 to TRBJ2-7, with a tentative D call TRBD1 (5 bases). The CDR3 runs to 12 residues. V gave up 3 bases and J gave up 3 bases, with 7 bases separating them. Germline lookup yields CDR1 SGDLS and CDR2 YYNGEE. The CDR3 DNA reads TGTGCCAGCAGCGGGCAGGGCTACGAGCAGTACTTC. It specifies CASSGQGYEQYF.

This clone has only one observation. This chain uses TRBV10-3 with TRBJ1-1; 7 bases are a match to TRBD1. Germline CDR1 ENHRY, CDR2 SYGVKD. The length of the CDR3 is 16 residues. J gave up 3 bases and V 7 bases, and 14 bases lay outside the gene matches. As DNA, the CDR3 is TGTGCCATCACCCGATCGGCAGGGGGAAGGGACACTGAAGCTTTCTTT. Translation: CAITRSAGGRDTEAFF.

This clone was counted once. The chain couples TRBV3-1 (or the pseudogene TRBV3-2) to TRBJ1-3; TRBD1 aligns across 8 bases. The germline V gene encodes CDR1 LGHDT and CDR2 YNNKEL (reference sequence). With 4 bases clipped from V and 4 bases from J, the junction kept 3 bases outside the gene matches. The CDR3 is 14 amino acids. CDR3 sequence (DNA): TGTGCCAGCAGCCCTTCAGGGGGCGGAAACACCATATATTTT. Translating it yields CASSPSGGGNTIYF.

V and J are TRBV28 and TRBJ2-7, with a tentative D call TRBD1 (5 bases). CDR3 length equals 14 residues. Germline V lookup: CDR1 MDHEN, CDR2 SYDVKM. Trimming left V 1 base short and J 3 bases short, with 10 bases between. DNA of the CDR3: TGTGCCAGCAGTTTATCAGGGAAAAGCTACGAGCAGTACTTC. Amino acid sequence: CASSLSGKSYEQYF.

The V call is TRBV12-3 or TRBV12-4, the J call TRBJ1-2; no reliable D call. Trimming shortened V by 1 base and J by 8 bases, and 11 bases separated the two germline ends. The CDR3 is 13 residues long. The CDR3 bases are TGTGCCAGCAGTTTAGTTTCCGGGAACGGCTACACCTTC. Residues: CASSLVSGNGYTF.